This T cell receptor beta chain was obtained from a study of response to subunit inactivated influenza vaccine. This clonotype was found a few times. TCRdb reprocessed the RT-PCR reads with MiXCR, giving one entry per CDR3 protein. The table shows about 540,000 distinct CDR3 sequences, with roughly 23% occurring only once. The germline CDR1 and CDR2 sequences are MNHNS and SASEGT. The CDR3 consists of 13 residues. Deletions cut 6 bases from V and 5 bases from J, with 13 bases between. These data also formed part of another study, on T cells expressing NK-cell markers. From that paper: 5'RACE template switching with UMIs generated TCR beta cDNA. Sorting was restricted to alpha-beta TCR T cells by an anti-gamma-delta TCR antibody in several experiments. There remained a lack of clarity about HCMV specificity of expanded NKG2C+ T cell clones.

Sequencing used CD4+ T cells sorted from PBMCs, obtained about 13 days after vaccination. The receptor comes from a man aged 50-60 years who received an inactivated influenza vaccine. The V call is TRBV6-1, the J call TRBJ1-1; no clear D. The CDR3 here is CASRRWRETEAFF. DNA of the CDR3: TGTGCCAGCAGGCGGTGGAGGGAAACTGAAGCTTTCTTT.